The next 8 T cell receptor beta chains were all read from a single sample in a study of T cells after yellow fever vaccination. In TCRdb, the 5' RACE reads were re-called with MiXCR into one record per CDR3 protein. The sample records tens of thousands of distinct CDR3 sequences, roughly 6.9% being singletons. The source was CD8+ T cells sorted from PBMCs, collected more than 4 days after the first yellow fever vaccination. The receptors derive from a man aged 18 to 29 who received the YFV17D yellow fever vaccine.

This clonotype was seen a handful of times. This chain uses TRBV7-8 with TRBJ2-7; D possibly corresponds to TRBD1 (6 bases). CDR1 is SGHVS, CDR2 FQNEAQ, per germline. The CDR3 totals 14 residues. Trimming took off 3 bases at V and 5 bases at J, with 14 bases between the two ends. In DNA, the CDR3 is TGTGCCAGCAGCTTTGCAGGGGTTCGGGACGAGCAGTACTTC. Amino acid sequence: CASSFAGVRDEQYF.

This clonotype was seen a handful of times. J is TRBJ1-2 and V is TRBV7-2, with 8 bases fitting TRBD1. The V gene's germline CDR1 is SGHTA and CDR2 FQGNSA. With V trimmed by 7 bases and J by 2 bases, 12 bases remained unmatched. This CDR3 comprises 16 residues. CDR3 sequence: CASTSPRQGPNYGYTF. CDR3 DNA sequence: TGTGCCAGCACCTCCCCGAGACAGGGGCCCAACTATGGCTACACCTTC.

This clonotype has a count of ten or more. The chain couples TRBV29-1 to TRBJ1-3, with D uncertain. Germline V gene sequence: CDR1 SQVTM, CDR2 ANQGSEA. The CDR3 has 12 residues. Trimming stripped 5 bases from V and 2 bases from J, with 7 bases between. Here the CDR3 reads CSVTETGNTIYF. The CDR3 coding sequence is TGCAGCGTTACAGAAACTGGAAACACCATATATTTT.

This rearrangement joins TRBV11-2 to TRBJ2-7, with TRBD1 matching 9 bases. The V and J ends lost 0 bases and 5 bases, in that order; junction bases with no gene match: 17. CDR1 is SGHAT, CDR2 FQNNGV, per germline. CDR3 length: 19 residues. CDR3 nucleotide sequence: TGTGCCAGCAGCTTAGATTTTTGGGGGGACAGGGAATCTATGGACGAGCAGTACTTC. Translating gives CASSLDFWGDRESMDEQYF.

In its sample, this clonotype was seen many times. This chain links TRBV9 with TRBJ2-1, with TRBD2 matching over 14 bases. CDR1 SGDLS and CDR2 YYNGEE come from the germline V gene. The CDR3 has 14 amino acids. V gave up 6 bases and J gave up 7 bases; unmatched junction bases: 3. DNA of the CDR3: TGTGCCAGCACCGGGACTAGCGGGAGAAATGAGCAGTTCTTC. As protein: CASTGTSGRNEQFF.

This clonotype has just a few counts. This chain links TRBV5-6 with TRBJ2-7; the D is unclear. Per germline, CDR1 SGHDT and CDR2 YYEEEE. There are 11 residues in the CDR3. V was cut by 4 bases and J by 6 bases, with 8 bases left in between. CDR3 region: CASSVSREQYV. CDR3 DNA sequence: TGTGCCAGCAGCGTGTCACGCGAGCAGTACGTC.

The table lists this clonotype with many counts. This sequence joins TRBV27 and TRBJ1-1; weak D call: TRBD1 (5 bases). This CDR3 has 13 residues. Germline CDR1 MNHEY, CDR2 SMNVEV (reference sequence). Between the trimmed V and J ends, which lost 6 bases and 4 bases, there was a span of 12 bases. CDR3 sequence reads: CASRGWGGTEAFF. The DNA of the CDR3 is TGTGCCAGCAGGGGGTGGGGGGGCACTGAAGCTTTCTTT.

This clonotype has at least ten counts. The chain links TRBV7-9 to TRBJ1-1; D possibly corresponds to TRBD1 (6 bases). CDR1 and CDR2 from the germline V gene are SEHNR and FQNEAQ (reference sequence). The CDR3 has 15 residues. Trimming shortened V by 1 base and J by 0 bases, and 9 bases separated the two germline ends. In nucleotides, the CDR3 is TGTGCCAGCAGCTTAGAACGACAGGTGAACACTGAAGCTTTCTTT. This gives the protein CASSLERQVNTEAFF.